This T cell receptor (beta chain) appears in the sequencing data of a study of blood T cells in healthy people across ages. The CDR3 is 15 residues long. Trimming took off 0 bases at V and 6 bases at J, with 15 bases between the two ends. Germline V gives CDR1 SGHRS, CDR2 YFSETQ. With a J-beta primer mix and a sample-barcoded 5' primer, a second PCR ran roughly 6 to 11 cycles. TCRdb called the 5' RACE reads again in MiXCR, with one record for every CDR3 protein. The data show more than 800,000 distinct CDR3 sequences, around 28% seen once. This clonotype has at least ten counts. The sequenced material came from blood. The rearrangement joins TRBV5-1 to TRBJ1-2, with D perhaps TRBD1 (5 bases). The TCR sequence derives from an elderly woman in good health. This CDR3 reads CASSLESMSRDGYTF. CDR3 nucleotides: TGCGCCAGCAGCTTGGAATCTATGAGCAGGGATGGCTACACCTTC.